Listed below are T cell receptor beta chains from one sample, sequenced in a study of T-cell memory formation after mild COVID-19. TCRdb redid the calling of the 5' RACE reads with MiXCR, one entry per CDR3 protein. The sample gives around 130,000 distinct CDR3 sequences, about a sixth of which show up once; approximately 5.5% is in the top ten. Sequenced sample: PBMCs or a T cell subset sorted from them (not recorded which). The receptor source for this set is a man between 18 and 29 years old who had mild COVID-19 (a few samples of this study predate the infection). Cell type and time point are not known. Each CDR3 is given with its conserved first and last residue. A D gene is named only where the DNA matches it firmly. Only part of the rows carry a size: once, few, many, or a class if the clone is expanded.

j_call clone_size d_call v_call cdr3_nt cdr3_aa
TRBJ2-3 - - TRBV4-3 TGCGCCAGCAGCCAAGACGGGAGTGTTTATACGCAGTATTTT CASSQDGSVYTQYF
TRBJ1-1 few - TRBV12-3/TRBV12-4 TGTGCCAGCAGTCCGGTCAGGACTAACACTGAAGCTTTCTTT CASSPVRTNTEAFF
TRBJ2-2 - - TRBV14 TGTGCCAGCAGCCAAGGATGGGCCGGGGAGCTGTTTTTT CASSQGWAGELFF
TRBJ2-3 - - TRBV4-3 TGCGCCAGCAGCCAAGACCCTTCTCGGGGGGATACGCAGTATTTT CASSQDPSRGDTQYF
TRBJ2-5 many - TRBV29-1 TGCAGCGTTGTGTGGTGGCGGGAATCCACACAAGAGACCCAGTACTTC CSVVWWRESTQETQYF
TRBJ2-7 - - TRBV7-8 TGTGCCAGCAGCCCAAGCAGGGGCTACGAGCAGTACTTC CASSPSRGYEQYF
TRBJ1-3 few TRBD1 TRBV10-2 TGCGCCAGCAGCAGGGGGCTGGATGGAAACACCATATATTTT CASSRGLDGNTIYF
TRBJ2-7 - TRBD1 TRBV7-2 TGTGCCAGCAGCATCGAAACGGGACAGACCTACGAGCAGTACTTC CASSIETGQTYEQYF
TRBJ1-1 once TRBD1 TRBV11-2 TGTGCCAGCAGCTTAGAATGGGGACAGGGCACTGAAGCTTTCTTT CASSLEWGQGTEAFF
TRBJ2-1 few - TRBV5-6 TGTGCCAGCTGTGGGCAGGGGAGCAATGAGCAGTTCTTC CASCGQGSNEQFF
TRBJ2-3 - - TRBV29-1 TGCAGCGTTGCAAAGACGGCAGGTGGTGACGATACGCAGTATTTT CSVAKTAGGDDTQYF
TRBJ2-1 few TRBD2 TRBV2 TGTGCCAGCAAAGGGCTAGCGGGGGGTAATGAGCAGTTCTTC CASKGLAGGNEQFF
TRBJ1-5 - - TRBV7-8 TGTGCCAGCAGCTTAGTCGGTGGACTGAGCAATCAGCCCCAGCATTTT CASSLVGGLSNQPQHF
TRBJ2-7 few - TRBV7-2 TGTGCCAGCAGCACCCGATACGGCGAGCAGTACTTC CASSTRYGEQYF
TRBJ1-1 few - TRBV29-1 TGCAGCGTTGAAGATCCGGGGGATGGAGCTTTCTTT CSVEDPGDGAFF